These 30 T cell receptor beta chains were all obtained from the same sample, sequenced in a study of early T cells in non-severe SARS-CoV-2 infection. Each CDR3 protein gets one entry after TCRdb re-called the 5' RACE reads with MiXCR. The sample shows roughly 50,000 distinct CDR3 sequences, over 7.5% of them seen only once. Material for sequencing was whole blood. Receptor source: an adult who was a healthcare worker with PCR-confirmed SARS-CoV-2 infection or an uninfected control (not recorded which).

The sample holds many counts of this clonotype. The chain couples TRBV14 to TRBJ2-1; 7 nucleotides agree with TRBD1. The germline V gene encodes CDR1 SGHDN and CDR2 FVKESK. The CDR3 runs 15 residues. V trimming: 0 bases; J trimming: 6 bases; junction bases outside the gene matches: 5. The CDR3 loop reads CASSQESDRANEQFF. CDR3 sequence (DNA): TGTGCCAGCAGCCAAGAGAGCGACAGGGCCAATGAGCAGTTCTTC.

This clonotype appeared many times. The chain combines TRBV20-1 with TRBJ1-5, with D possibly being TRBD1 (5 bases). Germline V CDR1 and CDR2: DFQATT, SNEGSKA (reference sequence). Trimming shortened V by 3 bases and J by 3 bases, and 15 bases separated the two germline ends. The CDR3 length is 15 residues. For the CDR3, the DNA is TGCAGTGCTAGCTCAGGGTTGGCTAACAATCAGCCCCAGCATTTT. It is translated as CSASSGLANNQPQHF.

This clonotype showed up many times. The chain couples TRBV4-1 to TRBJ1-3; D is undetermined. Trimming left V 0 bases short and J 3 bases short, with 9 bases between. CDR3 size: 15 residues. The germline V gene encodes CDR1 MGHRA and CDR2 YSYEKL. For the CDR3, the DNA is TGCGCCAGCAGCCAAGAATCATGGAGTGGAAACACCATATATTTT. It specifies CASSQESWSGNTIYF.

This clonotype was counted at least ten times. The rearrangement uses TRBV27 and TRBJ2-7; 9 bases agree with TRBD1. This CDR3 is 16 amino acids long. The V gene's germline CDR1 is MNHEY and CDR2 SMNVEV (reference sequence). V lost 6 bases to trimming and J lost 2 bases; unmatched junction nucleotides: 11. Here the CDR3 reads CASRFSGTGFTYEQYF. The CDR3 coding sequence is TGTGCCAGCAGATTTTCCGGGACAGGGTTTACCTACGAGCAGTACTTC.

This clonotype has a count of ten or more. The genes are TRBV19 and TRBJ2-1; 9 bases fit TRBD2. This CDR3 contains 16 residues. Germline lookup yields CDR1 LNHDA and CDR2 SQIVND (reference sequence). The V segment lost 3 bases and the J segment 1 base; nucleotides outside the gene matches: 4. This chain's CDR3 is CASSIRLADSYNEQFF. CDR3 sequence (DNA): TGTGCCAGTAGTATTCGACTAGCGGATTCCTACAATGAGCAGTTCTTC.

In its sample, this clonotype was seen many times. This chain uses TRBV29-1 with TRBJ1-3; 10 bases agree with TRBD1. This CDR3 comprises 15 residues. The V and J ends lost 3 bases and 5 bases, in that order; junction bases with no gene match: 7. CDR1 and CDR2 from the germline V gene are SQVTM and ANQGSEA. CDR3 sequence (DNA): TGCAGCGTTGAGAGGACAGGGGGAGGTAGAAACACCATATATTTT. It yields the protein CSVERTGGGRNTIYF.

The CDR3, as DNA: TGCGCCAGCGGATTAAGGAGGGGGGATAGCGAGCAGTACTTC. This gives the protein CASGLRRGDSEQYF. The rearrangement joins TRBV5-1 to TRBJ2-7; D assignment may be TRBD1 or TRBD2 (6 bases each). The V gene lost 7 bases and the J gene lost 6 bases, with 20 bases spanning the gap. This CDR3 has 14 amino acids. Germline-derived CDR1 and CDR2 are SGHRS and YFSETQ. Full variable domain (remainder filled in from reference TRBV5-1 and TRBJ2-7): KAGVTQTPRYLIKTRGQQVTLSCSPISGHRSVSWYQQTPGQGLQFLFEYFSETQRNKGNFPGRFSGRQFSNSRSEMNVSTLELGDSALYLCASGLRRGDSEQYFGPGTRLTVT.

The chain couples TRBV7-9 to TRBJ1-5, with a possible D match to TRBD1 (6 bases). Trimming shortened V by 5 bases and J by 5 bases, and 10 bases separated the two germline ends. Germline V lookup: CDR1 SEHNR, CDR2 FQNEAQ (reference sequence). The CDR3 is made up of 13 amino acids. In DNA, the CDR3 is TGTGCCAGCAGCGTGAGGGGGGATCAGCCCCAGCATTTT. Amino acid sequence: CASSVRGDQPQHF.

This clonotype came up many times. As DNA, the CDR3 is TGTGCCAGCAGCCTAGCGGTCGAGCAGTACTTC. This sequence encodes CASSLAVEQYF. The chain combines TRBV6-2 or TRBV6-3 with TRBJ2-7; 7 nucleotides agree with TRBD2. The junction had 2 bases not matched to a gene; V was cut back by 6 bases and J by 6 bases. CDR1 is MNHEY, CDR2 SVGEGT, per germline. This CDR3 spans 11 amino acids.

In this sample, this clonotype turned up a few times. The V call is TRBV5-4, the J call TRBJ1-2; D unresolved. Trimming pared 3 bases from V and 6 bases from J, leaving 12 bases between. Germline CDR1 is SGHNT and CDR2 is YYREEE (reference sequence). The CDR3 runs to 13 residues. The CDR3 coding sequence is TGTGCCAGCAGCTCGGATGGCGGGGATGGCTACACCTTC. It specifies CASSSDGGDGYTF.

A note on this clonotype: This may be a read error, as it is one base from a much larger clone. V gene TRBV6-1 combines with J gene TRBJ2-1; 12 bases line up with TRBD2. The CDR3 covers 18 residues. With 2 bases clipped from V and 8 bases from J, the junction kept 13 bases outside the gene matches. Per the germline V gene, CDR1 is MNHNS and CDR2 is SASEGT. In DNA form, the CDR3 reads TGTGCCAGCAGTGAAACCCAGACTAGCGGGAGTAACACAGATGAGCAGTTCTTC. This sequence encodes CASSETQTSGSNTDEQFF.

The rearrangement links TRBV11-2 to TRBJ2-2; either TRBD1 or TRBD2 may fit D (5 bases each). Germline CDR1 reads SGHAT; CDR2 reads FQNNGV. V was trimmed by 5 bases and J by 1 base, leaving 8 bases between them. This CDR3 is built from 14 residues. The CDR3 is CASSRDGNTGELFF. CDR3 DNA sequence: TGTGCCAGCAGCCGGGACGGGAACACCGGGGAGCTGTTTTTT.

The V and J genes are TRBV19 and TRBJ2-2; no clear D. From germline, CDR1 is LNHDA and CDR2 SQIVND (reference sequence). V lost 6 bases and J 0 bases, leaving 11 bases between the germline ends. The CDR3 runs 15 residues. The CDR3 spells CASSQGVANTGELFF. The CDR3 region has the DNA TGTGCCAGTAGCCAAGGAGTTGCGAACACCGGGGAGCTGTTTTTT.

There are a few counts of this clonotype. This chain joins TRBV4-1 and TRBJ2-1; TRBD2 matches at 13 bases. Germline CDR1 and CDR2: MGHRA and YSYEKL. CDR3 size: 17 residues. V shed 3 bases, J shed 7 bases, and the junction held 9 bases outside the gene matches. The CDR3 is CASSHRYGTSGKNEQFF. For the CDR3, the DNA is TGCGCCAGCAGCCATAGGTACGGGACTAGCGGGAAGAATGAGCAGTTCTTC.

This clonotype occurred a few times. The CDR3 nucleotides read TGCAGTGCTAGAGATGCCACGGGAACAGGACAGTACTTC. Encoded protein: CSARDATGTGQYF. The chain is built from TRBV20-1 and TRBJ2-4; D is tentatively TRBD1 or TRBD2 (5 bases each). V lost 0 bases to trimming and J lost 13 bases, with 16 bases between them. CDR1 is DFQATT and CDR2 is SNEGSKA in the germline V gene (reference sequence). The CDR3 loop spans 13 amino acids.

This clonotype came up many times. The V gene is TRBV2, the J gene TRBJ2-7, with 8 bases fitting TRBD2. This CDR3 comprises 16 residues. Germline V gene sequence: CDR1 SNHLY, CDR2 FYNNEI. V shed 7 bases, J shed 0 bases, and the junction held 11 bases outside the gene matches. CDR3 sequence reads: CASKGEAGAPSYEQYF. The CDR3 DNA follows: TGTGCCAGCAAGGGAGAAGCGGGAGCCCCCTCCTACGAGCAGTACTTC.

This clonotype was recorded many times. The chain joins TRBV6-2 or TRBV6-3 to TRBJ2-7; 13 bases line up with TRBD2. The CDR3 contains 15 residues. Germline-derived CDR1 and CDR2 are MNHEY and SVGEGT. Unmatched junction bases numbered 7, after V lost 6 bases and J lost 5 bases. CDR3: CASRRGLAGVDEQYF. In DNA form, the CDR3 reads TGTGCCAGCAGACGCGGACTAGCGGGAGTTGACGAGCAGTACTTC.

This CDR3 reads CASSSQGDTGELFF. In DNA form, the CDR3 reads TGTGCCAGCAGCTCACAGGGGGACACCGGGGAGCTGTTTTTT. The rearrangement joins TRBV7-8 to TRBJ2-2, with 8 bases that match TRBD1. J was trimmed by 3 bases and V by 4 bases; bases with no gene match: 1. Germline lookup yields CDR1 SGHVS and CDR2 FQNEAQ. This CDR3 is 14 amino acids long. Variable domain in full (rest from reference TRBV7-8 and TRBJ2-2): GAGVSQSPRYKVAKRGQDVALRCDPISGHVSLFWYQQALGQGPEFLTYFQNEAQLDKSGLPSDRFFAERPEGSVSTLKIQRTQQEDSAVYLCASSSQGDTGELFFGEGSRLTVL.

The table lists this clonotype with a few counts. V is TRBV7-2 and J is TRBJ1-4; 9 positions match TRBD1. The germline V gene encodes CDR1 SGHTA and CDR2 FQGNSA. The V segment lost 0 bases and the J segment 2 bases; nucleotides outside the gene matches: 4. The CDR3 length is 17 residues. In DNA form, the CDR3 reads TGTGCCAGCAGCTTAGCGGGAGGGACAGGGACTAATGAAAAACTGTTTTTT. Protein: CASSLAGGTGTNEKLFF. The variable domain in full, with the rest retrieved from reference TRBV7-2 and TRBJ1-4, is GAGVSQSPSNKVTEKGKDVELRCDPISGHTALYWYRQSLGQGLEFLIYFQGNSAPDKSGLPSDRFSAERTGGSVSTLTIQRTQQEDSAVYLCASSLAGGTGTNEKLFFGSGTQLSVL.

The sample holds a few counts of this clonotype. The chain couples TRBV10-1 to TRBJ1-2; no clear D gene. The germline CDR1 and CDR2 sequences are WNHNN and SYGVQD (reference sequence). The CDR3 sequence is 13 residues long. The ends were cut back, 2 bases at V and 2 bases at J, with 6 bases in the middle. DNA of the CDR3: TGCGCCAGCAGTGAGAGTCGCAACTATGGCTACACCTTC. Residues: CASSESRNYGYTF.

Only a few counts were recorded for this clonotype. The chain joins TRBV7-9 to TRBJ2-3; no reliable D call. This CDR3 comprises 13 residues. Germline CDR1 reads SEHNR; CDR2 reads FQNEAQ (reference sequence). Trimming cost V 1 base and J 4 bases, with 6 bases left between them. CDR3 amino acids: CASSLELSDTQYF. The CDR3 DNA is TGTGCCAGCAGCTTAGAGCTTTCAGATACGCAGTATTTT.

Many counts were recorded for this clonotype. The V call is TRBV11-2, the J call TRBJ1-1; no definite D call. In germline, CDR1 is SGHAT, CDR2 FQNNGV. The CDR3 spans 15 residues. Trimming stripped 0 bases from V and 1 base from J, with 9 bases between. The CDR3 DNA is TGTGCCAGCAGCTTAGAACGGACGGGGAACACTGAAGCTTTCTTT. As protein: CASSLERTGNTEAFF.

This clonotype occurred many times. CDR3 residues: CASSLPNRGAGMNTEAFF. The CDR3 DNA reads as TGTGCCAGCAGCTTGCCCAACAGGGGCGCGGGCATGAACACTGAAGCTTTCTTT. The V call is TRBV5-5, the J call TRBJ1-1, with 7 bases that match TRBD1. The trim removed 1 base at V and 0 bases at J, leaving 12 bases unmatched. The CDR3 consists of 18 residues. The germline V gene encodes CDR1 SGHKS and CDR2 YYEKEE (reference sequence). The full variable domain, its missing parts supplied by reference TRBV5-5 and TRBJ1-1, is DAGVTQSPTHLIKTRGQQVTLRCSPISGHKSVSWYQQVLGQGPQFIFQYYEKEERGRGNFPDRFSARQFPNYSSELNVNALLLGDSALYLCASSLPNRGAGMNTEAFFGQGTRLTVV.

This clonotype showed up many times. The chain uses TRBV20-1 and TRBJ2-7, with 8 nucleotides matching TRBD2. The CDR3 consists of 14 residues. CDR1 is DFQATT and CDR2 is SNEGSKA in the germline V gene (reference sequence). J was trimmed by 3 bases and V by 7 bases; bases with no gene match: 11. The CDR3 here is CSVASGSTGYEQYF. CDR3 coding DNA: TGCAGTGTCGCGAGCGGGAGTACCGGCTACGAGCAGTACTTC.

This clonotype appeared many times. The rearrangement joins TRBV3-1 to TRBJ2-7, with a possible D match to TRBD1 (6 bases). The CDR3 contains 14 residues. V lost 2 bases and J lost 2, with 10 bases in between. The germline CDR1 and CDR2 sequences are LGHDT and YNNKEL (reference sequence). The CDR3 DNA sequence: TGTGCCAGCAGCCAACACAGGGACCCCTACGAGCAGTACTTC. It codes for CASSQHRDPYEQYF.

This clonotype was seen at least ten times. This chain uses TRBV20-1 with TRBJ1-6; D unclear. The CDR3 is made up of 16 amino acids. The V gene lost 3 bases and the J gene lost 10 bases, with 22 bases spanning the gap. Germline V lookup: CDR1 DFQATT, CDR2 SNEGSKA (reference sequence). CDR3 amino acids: CSASVGSGVSSSPLHF. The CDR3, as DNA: TGCAGTGCTAGTGTAGGGTCCGGGGTGTCTTCCTCACCCCTCCACTTT.

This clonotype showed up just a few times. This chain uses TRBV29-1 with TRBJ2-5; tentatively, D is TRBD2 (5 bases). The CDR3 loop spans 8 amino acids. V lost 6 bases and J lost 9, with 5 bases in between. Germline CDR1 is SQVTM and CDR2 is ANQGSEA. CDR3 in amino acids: CSVGAQYF. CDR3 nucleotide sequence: TGCAGCGTCGGGGCCCAGTACTTC.

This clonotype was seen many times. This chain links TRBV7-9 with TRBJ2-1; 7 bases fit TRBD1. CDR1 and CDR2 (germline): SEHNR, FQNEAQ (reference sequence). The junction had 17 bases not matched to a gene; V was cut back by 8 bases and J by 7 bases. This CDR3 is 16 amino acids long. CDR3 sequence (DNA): TGTGCCAGCCCACCGCTAACCGGGACAGCTCTAAATGAGCAGTTCTTC. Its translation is CASPPLTGTALNEQFF.

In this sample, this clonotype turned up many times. DNA for the CDR3: TGTGCCAGTAGTATAGACGTCGACAATCAGCCCCAGCATTTT. Translating it yields CASSIDVDNQPQHF. The V gene is TRBV19, the J gene TRBJ1-5; D gene uncertain. This CDR3 is 14 amino acids long. In germline, CDR1 is LNHDA, CDR2 SQIVND (reference sequence). Trimming removed 0 bases at V and 3 bases at J, with 6 bases between.

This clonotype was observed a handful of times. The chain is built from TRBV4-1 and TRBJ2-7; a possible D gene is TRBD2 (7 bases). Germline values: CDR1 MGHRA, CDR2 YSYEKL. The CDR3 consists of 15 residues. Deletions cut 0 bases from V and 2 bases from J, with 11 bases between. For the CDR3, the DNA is TGCGCCAGCAGCCAAGAAGGGGGGGGAACCTACGAGCAGTACTTC. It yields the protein CASSQEGGGTYEQYF.